This T cell receptor (beta chain) was obtained from a study of human T cells and chemical hapten exposure. This clonotype was detected a few times. The ends were cut back, 7 bases at V and 10 bases at J, with 8 bases in the middle. CDR3 length equals 10 residues. Germline CDR1 is SNHLY and CDR2 is FYNNEI. In the original workflow: Sample TCR totals centred on a median of approximately 96,000, ranging about 20,000 to 700,000. TCRdb re-derived calls from the RACE reads in MiXCR, one entry per CDR3 protein. TCRdb, rather than the study authors, made the V and J calls. The table has about 77,000 distinct CDR3 sequences, around 15% seen once. Time point in this sample: pre-sensitization, week 0. This sample's treatment: therapeutic diphenylcyclopropenone sensitization with weekly scalp DPC.

This TCR was recovered from a woman aged 45-59 years with alopecia areata. Some clones in this sample may be carry-over from other donors' samples. The specimen was whole blood, collected in connection with sensitization to the hapten diphenylcyclopropenone (DPC). J is TRBJ2-1 and V is TRBV2; D is undetermined. The CDR3 loop reads CASTSPEQFF. Here the CDR3 DNA reads TGTGCCAGCACCTCTCCGGAGCAGTTCTTC. The entire variable domain, with the rest obtained from reference TRBV2 and TRBJ2-1, is as follows: EPEVTQTPSHQVTQMGQEVILRCVPISNHLYFYWYRQILGQKVEFLVSFYNNEISEKSEIFDDQFSVERPDGSNFTLKIRSTKLEDSAMYFCASTSPEQFFGPGTRLTVL.